One sample yielded the 16 T cell receptor beta chains listed below, sequenced in a study of blood T cell repertoires in COVID-19. Data came from immunoSEQ multiplex PCR; TCRdb stores just in-frame clones and leaves some out. The data contain approximately 30,000 clones, more than 65% of them singletons. The source material was peripheral blood. Receptors originate from a man in his fifties or sixties with active or convalescent COVID-19.

In DNA, the CDR3 is TGTGCCTGGGCCCCGGGGGGCGGATACACCATATATTTT. This codes for CAWAPGGGYTIYF. V gene TRBV30 combines with J gene TRBJ1-3; perhaps TRBD1 as D (6 bases). This CDR3 has 13 amino acids. The V gene's germline CDR1 is GTSNPN and CDR2 SVGIG (reference sequence). V lost 5 bases to trimming and J lost 8 bases, with 16 bases between them.

The CDR3 nucleotides read TGTGCCAGCAGCCAAGTGGCCAGCGGTGACAATGAGCAGTTCTTC. Translation: CASSQVASGDNEQFF. V gene TRBV4-2 combines with J gene TRBJ2-1; a weak D match, TRBD2 (5 bases). The V and J ends lost 1 base and 5 bases respectively, with 12 bases between them. Germline V gene lookup returns CDR1 LGHNA and CDR2 YNFKEQ. The CDR3 runs 15 residues.

The genes are TRBV11-3 and TRBJ2-5; 7 bases align to TRBD1. The germline V gene encodes CDR1 SGHNT and CDR2 YENEEA. The CDR3 length is 14 residues. V lost 3 bases to trimming and J lost 2 bases; unmatched junction nucleotides: 3. CDR3 nucleotide sequence: TGTGCCAGCAGCTTCGAACAGGGGCAAGAGACCCAGTACTTC. Translation gives CASSFEQGQETQYF.

The V call is TRBV6-1, the J call TRBJ2-7; 7 nucleotides line up with TRBD2. CDR1 MNHNS and CDR2 SASEGT come from the germline V gene. The CDR3 totals 14 residues. Unmatched junction bases numbered 6, after V lost 2 bases and J lost 5 bases. CDR3 nucleotide sequence: TGTGCCAGCAGTGAAAGGGTGGGGAGGGACGAGCAGTACTTC. Residues: CASSERVGRDEQYF.

V and J are TRBV7-9 and TRBJ1-2; 7 bases agree with TRBD1. Unmatched junction bases numbered 4, after V lost 5 bases and J lost 4 bases. The CDR3 covers 13 residues. Germline V CDR1 and CDR2: SEHNR, FQNEAQ (reference sequence). In nucleotides, the CDR3 is TGTGCCAGCAGCGCAGCAGGGGGCTATGGCTACACCTTC. Translated: CASSAAGGYGYTF.

This clone showed up just a few times. This chain joins TRBV29-1 and TRBJ1-5, with a weak D call TRBD1 (5 bases). Germline lookup yields CDR1 SQVTM and CDR2 ANQGSEA. The CDR3 runs 12 residues. The ends were cut back, 7 bases at V and 9 bases at J, with 16 bases in the middle. The DNA for the CDR3 is TGCAGCGCTGGGGGGGTACTGGGGCCCCAGCATTTT. Translation gives CSAGGVLGPQHF.

V and J are TRBV5-1 and TRBJ2-7; D remains unclear. Germline lookup yields CDR1 SGHRS and CDR2 YFSETQ. The CDR3 covers 15 residues. V was pared by 0 bases and J by 2 bases, with 12 bases between. CDR3 in amino acids: CASSLGFEDTYEQYF. DNA for the CDR3: TGCGCCAGCAGCTTGGGATTTGAGGATACCTACGAGCAGTACTTC.

The chain joins TRBV6-5 to TRBJ2-1; 9 bases map to TRBD1. Germline V CDR1 and CDR2: MNHEY, SVGAGI. V shed 6 bases and J 9 bases; nucleotides not matched to a gene: 9. The CDR3 sequence is 14 residues long. The CDR3 sequence: CASRTNRGRGEQFF. The DNA of the CDR3 is TGTGCCAGCAGGACCAACAGGGGGCGGGGTGAGCAGTTCTTC.

The J gene is TRBJ2-7, the V gene TRBV7-2, with 7 bases that match TRBD2. V shed 1 base and J 4 bases; nucleotides not matched to a gene: 7. This CDR3 comprises 15 residues. Germline CDR1 SGHTA, CDR2 FQGNSA. The CDR3 nucleotides are TGTGCCAGCAGCTTAGTTACGGGAGGATGGTACGAGCAGTACTTC. This codes for CASSLVTGGWYEQYF. The full variable domain, completed using reference TRBV7-2 and TRBJ2-7, is GAGVSQSPSNKVTEKGKDVELRCDPISGHTALYWYRQSLGQGLEFLIYFQGNSAPDKSGLPSDRFSAERTGGSVSTLTIQRTQQEDSAVYLCASSLVTGGWYEQYFGPGTRLTVT.

The chain joins TRBV11-2 to TRBJ2-1; 7 nucleotides align to TRBD1. The trim removed 2 bases at V and 4 bases at J, leaving 17 bases unmatched. Germline V lookup: CDR1 SGHAT, CDR2 FQNNGV. This CDR3 is built from 19 residues. CDR3 amino acids: CASSLTPPGPGTAYNEQFF. In DNA, the CDR3 is TGTGCCAGCAGCTTAACTCCACCTGGCCCGGGGACAGCTTACAATGAGCAGTTCTTC.

The rearrangement links TRBV5-5 to TRBJ2-4, with D tentatively TRBD2 (6 bases). V lost 2 bases, J lost 15 bases, and 18 bases lay in between. CDR1 SGHKS and CDR2 YYEKEE come from the germline V gene (reference sequence). The length of the CDR3 is 13 residues. CDR3 amino acids: CASSFAIADPGYF. The CDR3 bases are TGTGCCAGCAGCTTTGCGATAGCGGACCCAGGGTACTTC.

V and J are TRBV7-2 and TRBJ2-7; TRBD1 matches at 9 bases. V lost 2 bases, J lost 3 bases, and 5 bases stayed unmatched. The length of the CDR3 is 15 residues. In germline, CDR1 is SGHTA, CDR2 FQGNSA. The CDR3 protein is CASSLIEGQGYEQYF. Here the CDR3 DNA reads TGTGCCAGCAGCTTAATCGAGGGACAGGGCTACGAGCAGTACTTC.

The chain couples TRBV5-4 to TRBJ2-3; D possibly corresponds to TRBD2 (6 bases). This CDR3 region has 16 residues. V was trimmed by 4 bases and J by 1 base, leaving 16 bases between them. In germline, CDR1 is SGHNT, CDR2 YYREEE (reference sequence). Here the CDR3 reads CASSRTHGSGTDTQYF. CDR3 DNA sequence: TGTGCCAGCAGCCGAACTCACGGGAGCGGCACAGATACGCAGTATTTT.

This clone was seen a single time. The chain has TRBV7-3 and TRBJ2-5; tentatively, D is TRBD1 (6 bases). The CDR3 runs 13 residues. V was trimmed by 5 bases and J by 4 bases, leaving 11 bases between them. Germline assignment: CDR1 SGHTA and CDR2 FQGTGA. The chain's CDR3 is CASSLDRRETQYF. DNA for the CDR3: TGTGCCAGCAGCCTCGACAGGCGAGAGACCCAGTACTTC.

The chain couples TRBV27 to TRBJ1-2; D is perhaps TRBD1 (6 bases). The CDR3 sequence is 14 residues long. V was trimmed by 3 bases and J by 5 bases, leaving 13 bases between them. Germline V lookup: CDR1 MNHEY, CDR2 SMNVEV (reference sequence). The CDR3, as DNA: TGTGCCAGCAGTTTGTCAGGGGCGTATTATGGCTACACCTTC. It yields the protein CASSLSGAYYGYTF.

The J gene is TRBJ1-2, the V gene TRBV6-5, with 7 nucleotides matching TRBD1. Germline CDR1 and CDR2: MNHEY and SVGAGI. The CDR3 runs to 13 residues. The trim removed 6 bases at V and 5 bases at J, leaving 6 bases unmatched. CDR3 sequence reads: CASRTGTAYGYTF. CDR3 in DNA: TGTGCCAGCAGGACCGGGACAGCTTATGGCTACACCTTC.